The clone carrying this T cell receptor (beta chain) was picked up many times. The CDR3 is 14 residues long. Germline assignment: CDR1 SGHRS and CDR2 YFSETQ. The trim removed 4 bases at V and 9 bases at J, leaving 6 bases unmatched. This sample stems from a study of regulatory T cells in long-lasting Graves disease. Relying on iRepertoire HTBI primers and Arm-PCR of CDR3 regions, the team built TCR beta libraries. TCRdb itself ran the multiplex PCR reads through MiXCR, one entry per CDR3 protein. The sample contains more than 300,000 distinct CDR3 sequences, under 20% of which appear only once. Time point: newly diagnosed GD, antithyroid drugs for less than 3 months. Isolated PBMC RNA provided the starting material for the TCR library. The data also belong to a second study, concerning T cells in Graves' hyperthyroidism and ophthalmopathy. This second study notes: First-round RT-PCR of the TCR CDR3 relied on the HTBI primer set. Within blood appeared most thyroid clonotypes that had expanded above 0.001.

The source is a woman between 18 and 30 years old with Graves disease. The source was peripheral blood mononuclear cells (PBMCs), collected at new diagnosis, from a patient treated with antithyroid drugs. The rearrangement joins TRBV5-1 to TRBJ2-1; 11 positions match TRBD2. The CDR3 DNA sequence: TGCGCCAGCAGCGGGAGGGGACTAGCGGCTGAGCAGTTCTTC. Translating it yields CASSGRGLAAEQFF.